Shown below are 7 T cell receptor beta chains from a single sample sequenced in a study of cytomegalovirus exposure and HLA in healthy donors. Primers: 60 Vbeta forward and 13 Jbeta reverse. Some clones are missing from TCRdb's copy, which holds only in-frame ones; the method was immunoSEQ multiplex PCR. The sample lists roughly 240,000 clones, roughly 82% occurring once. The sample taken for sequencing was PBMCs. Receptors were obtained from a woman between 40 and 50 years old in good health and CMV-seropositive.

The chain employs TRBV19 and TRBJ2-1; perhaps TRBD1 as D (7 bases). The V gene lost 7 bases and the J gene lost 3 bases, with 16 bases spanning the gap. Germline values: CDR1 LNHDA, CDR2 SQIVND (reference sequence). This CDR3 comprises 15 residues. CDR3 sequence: CASISGGGIYNEQFF. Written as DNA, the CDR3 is TGTGCCAGTATTTCCGGAGGGGGCATCTACAATGAGCAGTTCTTC.

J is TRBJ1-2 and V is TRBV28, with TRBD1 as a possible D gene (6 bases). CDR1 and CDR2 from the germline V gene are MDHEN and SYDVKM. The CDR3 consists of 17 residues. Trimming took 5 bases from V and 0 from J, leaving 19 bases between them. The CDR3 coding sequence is TGTGCCAGCAGTCTTACAGGGCTCTTAACTTCTAACTATGGCTACACCTTC. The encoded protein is CASSLTGLLTSNYGYTF.

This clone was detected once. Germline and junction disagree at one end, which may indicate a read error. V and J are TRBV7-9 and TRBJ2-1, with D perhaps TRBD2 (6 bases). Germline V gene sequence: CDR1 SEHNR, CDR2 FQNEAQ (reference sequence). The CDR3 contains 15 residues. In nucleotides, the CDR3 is TGTTCCAGCAGCTTATCTGGGGGGTCCTACAATGAGCAGTTCTTC. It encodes CSSSLSGGSYNEQFF.

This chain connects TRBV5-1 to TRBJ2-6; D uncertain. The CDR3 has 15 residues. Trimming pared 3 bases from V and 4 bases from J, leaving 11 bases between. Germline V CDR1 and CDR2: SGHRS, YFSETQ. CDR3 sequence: CASSSELPGANVLTF. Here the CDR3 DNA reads TGCGCCAGCAGCTCCGAGCTCCCCGGGGCCAACGTCCTGACTTTC.

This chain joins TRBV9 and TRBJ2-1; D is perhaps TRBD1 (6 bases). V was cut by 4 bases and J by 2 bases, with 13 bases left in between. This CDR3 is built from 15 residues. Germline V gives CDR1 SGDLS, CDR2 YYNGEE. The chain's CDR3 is CASSLQGYPYNEQFF. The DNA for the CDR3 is TGTGCCAGCAGCCTACAGGGTTACCCCTACAATGAGCAGTTCTTC.

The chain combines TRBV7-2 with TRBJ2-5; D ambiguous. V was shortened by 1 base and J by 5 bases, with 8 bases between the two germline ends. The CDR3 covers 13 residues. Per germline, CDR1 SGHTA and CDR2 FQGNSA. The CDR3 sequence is CASSLDYFETQYF. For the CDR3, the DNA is TGTGCCAGCAGCTTAGACTATTTCGAGACCCAGTACTTC. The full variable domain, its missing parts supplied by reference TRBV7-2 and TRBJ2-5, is GAGVSQSPSNKVTEKGKDVELRCDPISGHTALYWYRQSLGQGLEFLIYFQGNSAPDKSGLPSDRFSAERTGGSVSTLTIQRTQQEDSAVYLCASSLDYFETQYFGPGTRLLVL.

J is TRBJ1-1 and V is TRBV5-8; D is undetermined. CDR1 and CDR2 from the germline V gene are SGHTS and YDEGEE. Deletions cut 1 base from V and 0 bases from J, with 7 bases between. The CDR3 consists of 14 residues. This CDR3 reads CASSLQLMNTEAFF. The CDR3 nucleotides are TGTGCCAGCAGCTTGCAGTTAATGAACACTGAAGCTTTCTTT.